This T cell receptor (beta chain) was sequenced during a study of technical replicates of blood from several donors. The CDR3 runs to 19 residues. CDR1 MDHEN and CDR2 SYDVKM come from the germline V gene. V lost 2 bases to trimming and J lost 2 bases; unmatched junction nucleotides: 17. This clone was detected only once. Clones were sequenced by immunoSEQ multiplex PCR, and TCRdb holds only the in-frame ones, with some missing. This table holds tens of thousands of clones, about 88% found once. The receptor was isolated from a human donor in good health. This chain joins TRBV28 and TRBJ2-5, with 7 bases lining up with TRBD1. Material: T cells isolated from PBMCs. The CDR3 DNA reads TGTGCCAGCAGTTTAGCACCGACAGGGATTTTCGTAAAGCAAGAGACCCAGTACTTC. Protein sequence: CASSLAPTGIFVKQETQYF.